This T cell receptor (beta chain) was observed in a study of blood T cell repertoires in COVID-19. About the research overall: COVID-19 samples from acute and convalescent phases originated in the United States, Italy and Spain.

Germline V lookup: CDR1 SGHNT, CDR2 YYREEE (reference sequence). J was trimmed by 1 base and V by 4 bases; bases with no gene match: 4. CDR3 length equals 14 residues. Sequencing used immunoSEQ multiplex PCR; TCRdb keeps in-frame clones, though not all of them. Of some 270,000 clones listed, approximately 89% are singletons. This clone was seen a handful of times. The V and J genes are TRBV5-4 and TRBJ2-5; 7 nucleotides line up with TRBD2. Sequencing was performed on peripheral blood. The source of this sequence is a woman aged 60-75 years who had recovered from COVID-19. The CDR3 is CASSPGTIQETQYF. The CDR3 DNA is TGTGCCAGCAGCCCGGGGACTATCCAAGAGACCCAGTACTTC.